A selection of T cell receptor beta chains follows, all from one sample in a study of beta chain features in type 1 diabetes. Using immunoSEQ multiplex PCR, the repertoire was profiled, and TCRdb retains in-frame clones only, with some absent. In the table there are roughly 150,000 clones, about 8.1% of which are singletons. The sample taken for sequencing was central memory CD4+ T cells from blood. All receptors derive from a man between 18 and 29 years old in good health. Each CDR3 is given with its conserved first and last residue. The D gene is left open where the match is weak. The size field is filled for only some rows; it gives once, few, many or a size class.

CDR3 length: 16
clone size: few
V gene: TRBV6-1
D gene: -
J gene: TRBJ1-5
CDR3 DNA: TGTGCCAGCAGTGAAGCGCTTCTAAGGAGGGATCAGCCCCAGCATTTT
CDR3 protein: CASSEALLRRDQPQHF

CDR3 length: 16
clone size: -
V gene: TRBV11-2
D gene: TRBD1
J gene: TRBJ2-3
CDR3 DNA: TGTGCCAGCAGCTTCTCCCCAGGACAGGGATCAGATACGCAGTATTTT
CDR3 protein: CASSFSPGQGSDTQYF

CDR3 length: 12
clone size: -
V gene: TRBV5-1
D gene: -
J gene: TRBJ2-5
CDR3 DNA: TGCGCCAGCAGCTTCGGGGGTGAGACCCAGTACTTC
CDR3 protein: CASSFGGETQYF

CDR3 length: 14
clone size: few
V gene: TRBV4-3
D gene: TRBD1
J gene: TRBJ2-2
CDR3 DNA: TGCGCCAGCAGCCAATCAGGGGGAGCCGGGGAGCTGTTTTTT
CDR3 protein: CASSQSGGAGELFF

CDR3 length: 14
clone size: -
V gene: TRBV27
D gene: TRBD1
J gene: TRBJ1-4
CDR3 DNA: TGTGCCAGCAGTTCGGGAGGGGGCCAGGAAAAACTGTTTTTT
CDR3 protein: CASSSGGGQEKLFF

CDR3 length: 15
clone size: -
V gene: TRBV28
D gene: TRBD2
J gene: TRBJ2-1
CDR3 DNA: TGTGCCCGTTCCCTAGGGGAGGGCTCCTACAATGAGCAGTTCTTC
CDR3 protein: CARSLGEGSYNEQFF

CDR3 length: 14
clone size: -
V gene: TRBV30
D gene: TRBD1
J gene: TRBJ1-2
CDR3 DNA: TGTGCCTGGAGGGGACAGGGAACAGGCTATGGCTACACCTTC
CDR3 protein: CAWRGQGTGYGYTF

CDR3 length: 15
clone size: few
V gene: TRBV19
D gene: -
J gene: TRBJ1-1
CDR3 DNA: TGTGCCAGTAGTATCTCCGGGACAACGAACACTGAAGCTTTCTTT
CDR3 protein: CASSISGTTNTEAFF

CDR3 length: 15
clone size: -
V gene: TRBV15
D gene: TRBD2
J gene: TRBJ2-5
CDR3 DNA: TGTGCCACCAGCAGAGACCCGACTAGCGAGGAGACCCAGTACTTC
CDR3 protein: CATSRDPTSEETQYF

CDR3 length: 16
clone size: -
V gene: TRBV11-2
D gene: TRBD2
J gene: TRBJ2-1
CDR3 DNA: TGTGCCAGCAGCTTAGTCGGCGGCGGGAGGGCGAGTGAGCAGTTCTTC
CDR3 protein: CASSLVGGGRASEQFF

CDR3 length: 14
clone size: -
V gene: TRBV7-2
D gene: TRBD2
J gene: TRBJ2-7
CDR3 DNA: TGTGCCAGCAGCTTAGGCGGACTAGCCTACGAGCAGTACTTC
CDR3 protein: CASSLGGLAYEQYF

CDR3 length: 14
clone size: -
V gene: TRBV6-5
D gene: -
J gene: TRBJ1-5
CDR3 DNA: TGTGCCAGCACCAAGCCGGGAGCCAATCAGCCCCAGCATTTT
CDR3 protein: CASTKPGANQPQHF

CDR3 length: 13
clone size: few
V gene: TRBV18
D gene: -
J gene: TRBJ2-1
CDR3 DNA: TGTGCCAGCTCACCACCGGGAGACAATGAGCAGTTCTTC
CDR3 protein: CASSPPGDNEQFF

CDR3 length: 16
clone size: -
V gene: TRBV15
D gene: TRBD1
J gene: TRBJ2-7
CDR3 DNA: TGTGCCACCAGCAGAGAATCCGGGACAGGGACTTCTCAGCAGTACTTC
CDR3 protein: CATSRESGTGTSQQYF

CDR3 length: 15
clone size: few
V gene: TRBV6-6
D gene: -
J gene: TRBJ1-5
CDR3 DNA: TGTGCCAGCAATCCCCCAGCCGACAGCGATCAGCCCCAGCATTTT
CDR3 protein: CASNPPADSDQPQHF

CDR3 length: 13
clone size: few
V gene: TRBV5-4
D gene: -
J gene: TRBJ1-1
CDR3 DNA: TGTGCCAGCAGCTTGAGGGACTACACTGAAGCTTTCTTT
CDR3 protein: CASSLRDYTEAFF

CDR3 length: 15
clone size: few
V gene: TRBV4-3
D gene: -
J gene: TRBJ2-5
CDR3 DNA: TGCGCCAGCAGCCGGGGACACGGCAACCAAGAGACCCAGTACTTC
CDR3 protein: CASSRGHGNQETQYF